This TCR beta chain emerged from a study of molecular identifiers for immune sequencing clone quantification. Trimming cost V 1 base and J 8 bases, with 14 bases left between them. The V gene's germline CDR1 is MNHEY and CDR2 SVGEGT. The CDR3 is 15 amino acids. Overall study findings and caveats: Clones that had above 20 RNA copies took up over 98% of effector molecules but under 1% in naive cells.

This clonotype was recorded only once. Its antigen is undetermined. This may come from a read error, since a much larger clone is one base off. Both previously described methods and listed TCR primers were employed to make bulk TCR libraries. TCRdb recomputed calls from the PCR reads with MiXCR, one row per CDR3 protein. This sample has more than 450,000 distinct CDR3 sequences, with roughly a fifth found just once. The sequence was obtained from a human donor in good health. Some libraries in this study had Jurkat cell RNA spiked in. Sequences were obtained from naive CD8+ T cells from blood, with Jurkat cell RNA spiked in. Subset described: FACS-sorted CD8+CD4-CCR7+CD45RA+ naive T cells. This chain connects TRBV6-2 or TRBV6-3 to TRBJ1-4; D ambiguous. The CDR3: CASSYLWRNWEKLFF. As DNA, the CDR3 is TGTGCCAGCAGTTACTTGTGGCGCAATTGGGAAAAACTGTTTTTT.